What follows describes a single T cell receptor (beta chain). Germline V gene lookup returns CDR1 LNHDA and CDR2 SQIVND (reference sequence). The V and J ends lost 3 bases and 4 bases, in that order; junction bases with no gene match: 7. The CDR3 is 16 amino acids. This sample is drawn from a study of blood T cell repertoires in COVID-19. Study-level information: The United States, Italy and Spain supplied acute and convalescent COVID-19 samples. The cDNA or gDNA used as material had been derived from T cells, B-cell-depleted T cells, or PBMCs.

In the study's own analysis: Researchers report that nucleated cell counts were estimated from reference gene primer amplification. The table came from immunoSEQ multiplex PCR; TCRdb's copy has only in-frame clones and leaves some out. That table furnishes V, J and clone size, whereas the DNA furnished D and trimming. In the table there are about 30,000 clones, approximately 86% of which are singletons. Sequenced: peripheral blood. The TCR comes from a human donor in a cohort sampled during active COVID-19. V usage is TRBV19 and J usage is TRBJ2-1; 9 bases map to TRBD2. The chain's CDR3 is CASSMNKRGAYNEQFF. The CDR3 coding sequence is TGTGCCAGTAGTATGAACAAGCGGGGGGCTTACAATGAGCAGTTCTTC.